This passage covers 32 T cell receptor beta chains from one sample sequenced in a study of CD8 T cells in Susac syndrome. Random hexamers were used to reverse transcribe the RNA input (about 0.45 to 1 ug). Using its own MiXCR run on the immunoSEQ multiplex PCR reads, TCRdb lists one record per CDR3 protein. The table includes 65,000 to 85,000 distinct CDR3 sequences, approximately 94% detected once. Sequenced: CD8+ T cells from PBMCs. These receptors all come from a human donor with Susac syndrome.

This CDR3 is CASSPPQTGSYGYTF. CDR3 DNA: TGTGCCAGCTCACCACCACAGACAGGTAGCTATGGCTACACCTTC. This chain connects TRBV18 to TRBJ1-2; D possibly corresponds to TRBD1 (6 bases). The CDR3 is 15 amino acids. Trimming stripped 0 bases from V and 4 bases from J, with 12 bases between. The V gene's germline CDR1 is KGHSH and CDR2 LQKENI.

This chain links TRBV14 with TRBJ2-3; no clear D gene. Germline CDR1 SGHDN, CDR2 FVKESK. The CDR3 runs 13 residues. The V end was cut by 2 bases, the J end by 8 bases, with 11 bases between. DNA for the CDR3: TGTGCCAGCAGCCAAAATCCCTCGACTACGCAGTATTTT. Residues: CASSQNPSTTQYF.

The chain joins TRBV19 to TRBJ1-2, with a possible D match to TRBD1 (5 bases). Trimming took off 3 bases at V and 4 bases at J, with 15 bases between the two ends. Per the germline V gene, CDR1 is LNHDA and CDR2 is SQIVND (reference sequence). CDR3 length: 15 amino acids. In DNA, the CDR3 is TGTGCCAGTAGTATGTACCGGGACTCCGGCTATGGCTACACCTTC. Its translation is CASSMYRDSGYGYTF.

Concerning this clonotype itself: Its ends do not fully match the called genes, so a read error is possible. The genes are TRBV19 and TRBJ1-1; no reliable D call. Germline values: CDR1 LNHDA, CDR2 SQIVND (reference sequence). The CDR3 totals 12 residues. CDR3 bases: TGTGCCAGTAGTCCCGACTCATTTGAAGTTTTCTTT. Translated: CASSPDSFEVFF.

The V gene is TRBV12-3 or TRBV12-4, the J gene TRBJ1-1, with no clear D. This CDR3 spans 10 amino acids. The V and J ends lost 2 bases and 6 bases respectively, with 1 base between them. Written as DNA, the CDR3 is TGTGCCAGCAGTTTATCTGAAGCTTTCTTT. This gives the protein CASSLSEAFF.

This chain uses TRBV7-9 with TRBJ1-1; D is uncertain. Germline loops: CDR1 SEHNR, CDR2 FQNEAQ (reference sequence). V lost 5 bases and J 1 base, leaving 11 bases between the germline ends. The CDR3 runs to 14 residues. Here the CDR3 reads CASSAGGRNTEAFF. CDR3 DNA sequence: TGTGCCAGCAGCGCCGGCGGTCGGAACACTGAAGCTTTCTTT.

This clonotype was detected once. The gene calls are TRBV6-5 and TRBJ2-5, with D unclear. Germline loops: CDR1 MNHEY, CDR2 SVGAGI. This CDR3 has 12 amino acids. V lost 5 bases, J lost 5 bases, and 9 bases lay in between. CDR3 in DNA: TGTGCCAGCAGTCAAGGGTGGGAGACCCAGTACTTC. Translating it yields CASSQGWETQYF.

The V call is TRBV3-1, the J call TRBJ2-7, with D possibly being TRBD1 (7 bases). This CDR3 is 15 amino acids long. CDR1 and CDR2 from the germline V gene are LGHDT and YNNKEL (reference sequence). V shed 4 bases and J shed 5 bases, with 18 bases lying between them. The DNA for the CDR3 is TGTGCCAGCAGCCCGATCCGCAGGGGGAGGAACGAGCAGTACTTC. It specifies CASSPIRRGRNEQYF.

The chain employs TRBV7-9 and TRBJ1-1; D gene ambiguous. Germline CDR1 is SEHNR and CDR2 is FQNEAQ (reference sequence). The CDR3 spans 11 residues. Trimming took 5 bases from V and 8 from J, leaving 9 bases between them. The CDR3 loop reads CASSTTGEAFF. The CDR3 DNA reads TGTGCCAGCAGCACAACGGGGGAAGCTTTCTTT. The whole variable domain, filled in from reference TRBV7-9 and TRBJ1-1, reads DTGVSQNPRHKITKRGQNVTFRCDPISEHNRLYWYRQTLGQGPEFLTYFQNEAQLEKSRLLSDRFSAERPKGSFSTLEIQRTEQGDSAMYLCASSTTGEAFFGQGTRLTVV.

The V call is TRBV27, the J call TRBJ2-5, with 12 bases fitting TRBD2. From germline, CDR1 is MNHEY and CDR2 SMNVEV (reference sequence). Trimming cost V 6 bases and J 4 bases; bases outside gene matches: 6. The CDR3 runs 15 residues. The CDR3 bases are TGTGCCAGCAGGCAGACTAGCGGGAGTCGAGAGACCCAGTACTTC. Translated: CASRQTSGSRETQYF.

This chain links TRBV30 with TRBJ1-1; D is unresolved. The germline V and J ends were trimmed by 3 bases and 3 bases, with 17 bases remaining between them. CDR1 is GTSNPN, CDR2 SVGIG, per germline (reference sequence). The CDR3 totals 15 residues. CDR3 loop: CAWRRKRRFDTEAFF. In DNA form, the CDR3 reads TGTGCCTGGAGAAGGAAGCGGAGGTTTGACACTGAAGCTTTCTTT. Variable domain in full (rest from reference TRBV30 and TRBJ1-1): SQTIHQWPATLVQPVGSPLSLECTVEGTSNPNLYWYRQAAGRGLQLLFYSVGIGQISSEVPQNLSASRPQDRQFILSSKKLLLSDSGFYLCAWRRKRRFDTEAFFGQGTRLTVV.

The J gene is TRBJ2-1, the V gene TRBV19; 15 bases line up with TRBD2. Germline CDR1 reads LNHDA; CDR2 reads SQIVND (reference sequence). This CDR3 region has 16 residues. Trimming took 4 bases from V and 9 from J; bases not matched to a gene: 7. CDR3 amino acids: CASSTTGGLAGGEQFF. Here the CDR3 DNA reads TGTGCCAGTAGTACTACAGGGGGACTAGCGGGAGGTGAGCAGTTCTTC.

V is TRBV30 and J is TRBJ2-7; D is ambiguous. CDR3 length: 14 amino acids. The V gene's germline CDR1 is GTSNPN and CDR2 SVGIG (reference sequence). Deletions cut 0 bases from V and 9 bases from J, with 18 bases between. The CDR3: CAWSVRTSNSGQYF. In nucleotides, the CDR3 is TGTGCCTGGAGTGTACGGACGTCCAACTCGGGGCAGTACTTC.

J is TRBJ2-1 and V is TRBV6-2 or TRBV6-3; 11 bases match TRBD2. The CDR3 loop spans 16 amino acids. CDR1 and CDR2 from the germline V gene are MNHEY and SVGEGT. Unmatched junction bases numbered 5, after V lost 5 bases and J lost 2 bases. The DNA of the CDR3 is TGTGCCAGCAGTGGGGAGACTAGCGGGACCTACAATGAGCAGTTCTTC. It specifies CASSGETSGTYNEQFF.

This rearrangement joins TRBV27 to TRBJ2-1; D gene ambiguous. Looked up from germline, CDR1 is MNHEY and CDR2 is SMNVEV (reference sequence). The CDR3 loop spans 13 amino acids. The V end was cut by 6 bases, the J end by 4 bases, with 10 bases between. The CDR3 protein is CASRRSAYNEQFF. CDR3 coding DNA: TGTGCCAGCAGGAGGTCCGCTTACAATGAGCAGTTCTTC.

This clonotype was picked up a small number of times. CDR3 region: CASSPGQDYEQYF. CDR3 nucleotide sequence: TGTGCCAGCTCACCTGGACAGGACTACGAGCAGTACTTC. This chain uses TRBV18 with TRBJ2-7; 7 bases align to TRBD1. CDR1 is KGHSH, CDR2 LQKENI, per germline. J was trimmed by 3 bases and V by 3 bases; bases with no gene match: 2. CDR3 length: 13 residues.

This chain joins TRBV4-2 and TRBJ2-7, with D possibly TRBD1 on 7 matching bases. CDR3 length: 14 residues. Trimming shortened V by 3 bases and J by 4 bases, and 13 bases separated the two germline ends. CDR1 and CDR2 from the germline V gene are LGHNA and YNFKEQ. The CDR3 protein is CASSQAGGMYEQYF. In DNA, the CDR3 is TGTGCCAGCAGCCAGGCAGGGGGGATGTACGAGCAGTACTTC.

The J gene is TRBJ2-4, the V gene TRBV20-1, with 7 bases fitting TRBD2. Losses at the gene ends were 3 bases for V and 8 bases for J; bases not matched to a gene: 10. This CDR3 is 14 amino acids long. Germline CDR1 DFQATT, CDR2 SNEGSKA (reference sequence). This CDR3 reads CSARDFGRRDIQYF. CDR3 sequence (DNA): TGCAGTGCTAGGGACTTCGGGAGGAGGGACATTCAGTACTTC.

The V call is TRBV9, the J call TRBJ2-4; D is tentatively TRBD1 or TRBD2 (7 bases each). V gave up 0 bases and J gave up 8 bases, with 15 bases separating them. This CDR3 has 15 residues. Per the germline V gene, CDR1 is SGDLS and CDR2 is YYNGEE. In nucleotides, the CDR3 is TGTGCCAGCAGCGTAGCCCCGACAGGGAGGGACATTCAGTACTTC. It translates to CASSVAPTGRDIQYF.

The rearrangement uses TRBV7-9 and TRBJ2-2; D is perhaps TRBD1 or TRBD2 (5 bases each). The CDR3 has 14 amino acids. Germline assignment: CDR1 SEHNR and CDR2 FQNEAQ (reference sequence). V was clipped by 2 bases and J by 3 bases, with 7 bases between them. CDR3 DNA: TGTGCCAGCAGCTTAAGAGGGGACACCGGGGAGCTGTTTTTT. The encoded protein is CASSLRGDTGELFF.

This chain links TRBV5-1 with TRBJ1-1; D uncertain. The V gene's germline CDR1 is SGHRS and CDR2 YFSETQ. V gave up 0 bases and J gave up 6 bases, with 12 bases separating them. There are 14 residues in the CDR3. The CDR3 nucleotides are TGCGCCAGCAGCTTGGAGGAATGGACGGCTGAAGCTTTCTTT. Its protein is CASSLEEWTAEAFF.

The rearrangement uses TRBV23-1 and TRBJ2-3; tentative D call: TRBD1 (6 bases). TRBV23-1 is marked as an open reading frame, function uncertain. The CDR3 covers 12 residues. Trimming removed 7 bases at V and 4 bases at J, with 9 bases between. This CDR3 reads CASTQGPDTQYF. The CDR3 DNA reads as TGCGCCAGCACCCAGGGGCCAGATACGCAGTATTTT.

The CDR3 spells CASSYQGYNSPLHF. The CDR3 region has the DNA TGTGCCAGCAGTTATCAGGGTTATAATTCACCCCTCCACTTT. The J gene is TRBJ1-6, the V gene TRBV6-5; TRBD1 might be the D (5 bases). This CDR3 has 14 residues. V shed 3 bases and J shed 4 bases, with 7 bases lying between them. CDR1 is MNHEY, CDR2 SVGAGI, per germline.

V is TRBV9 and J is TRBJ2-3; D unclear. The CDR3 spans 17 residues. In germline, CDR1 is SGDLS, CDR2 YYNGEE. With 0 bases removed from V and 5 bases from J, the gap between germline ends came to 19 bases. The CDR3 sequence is CASSVASPSRLGDTQYF. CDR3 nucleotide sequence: TGTGCCAGCAGCGTAGCTTCCCCTTCGAGACTCGGAGATACGCAGTATTTT.

CDR3 DNA sequence: TGTGCCAGCAGCTTAGTTAGCGGACTTAGCTACGAGCAGTACTTC. This gives the protein CASSLVSGLSYEQYF. This rearrangement joins TRBV7-2 to TRBJ2-7; possible D gene TRBD2, 6 bases. Germline lookup yields CDR1 SGHTA and CDR2 FQGNSA. CDR3 length: 15 residues. Trimming stripped 1 base from V and 3 bases from J, with 13 bases between.

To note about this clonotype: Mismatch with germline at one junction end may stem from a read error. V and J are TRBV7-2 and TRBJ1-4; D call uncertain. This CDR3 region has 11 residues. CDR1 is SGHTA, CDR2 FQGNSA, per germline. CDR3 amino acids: CASSREPSTVF. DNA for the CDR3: TGTGCCAGCAGCCGGGAGCCGTCAACCGTTTTT.

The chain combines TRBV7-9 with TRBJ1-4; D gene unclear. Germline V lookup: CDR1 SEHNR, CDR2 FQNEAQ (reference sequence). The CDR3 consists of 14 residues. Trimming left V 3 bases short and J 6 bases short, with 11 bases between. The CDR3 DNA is TGTGCCAGCAGCTTGTCGTGGCCAGATGAAAAACTGTTTTTT. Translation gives CASSLSWPDEKLFF.

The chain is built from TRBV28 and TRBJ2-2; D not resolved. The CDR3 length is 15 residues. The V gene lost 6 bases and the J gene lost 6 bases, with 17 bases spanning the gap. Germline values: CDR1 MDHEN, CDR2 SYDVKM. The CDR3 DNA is TGTGCCAGCAGCCCAGTCAGTGATGGGCCCGGGGAGCTGTTTTTT. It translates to CASSPVSDGPGELFF.

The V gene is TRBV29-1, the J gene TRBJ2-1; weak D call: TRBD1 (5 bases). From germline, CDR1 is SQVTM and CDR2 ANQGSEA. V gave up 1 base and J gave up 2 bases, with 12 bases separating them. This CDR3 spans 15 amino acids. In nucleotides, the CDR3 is TGCAGCGTTGAAGGATCAGCAGGGCCCTACAATGAGCAGTTCTTC. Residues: CSVEGSAGPYNEQFF.

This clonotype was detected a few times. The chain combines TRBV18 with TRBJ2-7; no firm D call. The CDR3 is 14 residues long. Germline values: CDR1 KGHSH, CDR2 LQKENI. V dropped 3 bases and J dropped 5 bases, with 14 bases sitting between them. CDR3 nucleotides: TGTGCCAGCTCACCTATCAACGAGATCCACGAGCAGTACTTC. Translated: CASSPINEIHEQYF. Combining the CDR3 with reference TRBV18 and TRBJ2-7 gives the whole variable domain NAGVMQNPRHLVRRRGQEARLRCSPMKGHSHVYWYRQLPEEGLKFMVYLQKENIIDESGMPKERFSAEFPKEGPSILRIQQVVRGDSAAYFCASSPINEIHEQYFGPGTRLTVT.

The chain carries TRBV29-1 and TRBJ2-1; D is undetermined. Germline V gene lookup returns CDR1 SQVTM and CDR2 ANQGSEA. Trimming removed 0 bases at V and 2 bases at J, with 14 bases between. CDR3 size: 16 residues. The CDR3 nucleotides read TGCAGCGTTGAAGATTCACGTCGATCGGCCTACAATGAGCAGTTCTTC. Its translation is CSVEDSRRSAYNEQFF.

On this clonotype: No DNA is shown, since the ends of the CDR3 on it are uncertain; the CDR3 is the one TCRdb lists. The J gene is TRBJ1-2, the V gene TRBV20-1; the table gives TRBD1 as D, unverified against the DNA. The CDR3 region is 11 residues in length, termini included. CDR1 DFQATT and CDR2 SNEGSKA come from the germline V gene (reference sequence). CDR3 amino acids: CSTSDRHGYTF.